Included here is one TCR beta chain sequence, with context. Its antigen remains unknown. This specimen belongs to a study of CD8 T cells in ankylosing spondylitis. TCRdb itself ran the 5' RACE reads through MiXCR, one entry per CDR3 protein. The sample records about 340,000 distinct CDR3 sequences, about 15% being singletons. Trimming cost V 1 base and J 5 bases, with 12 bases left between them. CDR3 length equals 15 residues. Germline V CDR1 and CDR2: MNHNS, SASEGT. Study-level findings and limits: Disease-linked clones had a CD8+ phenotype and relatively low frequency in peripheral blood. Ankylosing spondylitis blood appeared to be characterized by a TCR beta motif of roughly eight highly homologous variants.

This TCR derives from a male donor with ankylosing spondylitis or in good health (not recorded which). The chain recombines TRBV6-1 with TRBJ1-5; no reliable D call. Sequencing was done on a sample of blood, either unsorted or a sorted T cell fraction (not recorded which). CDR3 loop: CASSEGNGPHQPQHF. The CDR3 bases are TGTGCCAGCAGTGAAGGGAACGGACCCCATCAGCCCCAGCATTTT.